The subject of this entry is one T cell receptor (beta chain). Its antigen is undetermined. TCRdb used MiXCR to reprocess the RT-PCR reads, holding one entry per CDR3 protein. Seen here are approximately 490,000 distinct CDR3 sequences, under 8.5% observed once, and the top ten hold under 15%. In germline, CDR1 is LNHNV, CDR2 YYDKDF (reference sequence). CDR3 length: 14 residues. Trimming at V came to 9 bases and at J to 1 base, leaving 3 bases not matched to a gene. This specimen belongs to a study of response to subunit inactivated influenza vaccine. Regarding the study as a whole: Researchers suggested that each seasonal influenza vaccination recruits few new T cells.

This TCR was sampled from a man between 50 and 75 years old who received an inactivated influenza vaccine. The source was PBMCs from blood, collected roughly 24 months after vaccination. V gene TRBV15 combines with J gene TRBJ1-1; 12 bases are a match to TRBD1. The DNA of the CDR3 is TGTGCCACGGGACAGGGGGCAACGAACACTGAAGCTTTCTTT. Translating gives CATGQGATNTEAFF. Using reference TRBV15 and TRBJ1-1 for the parts outside the CDR3, the full variable domain is DAMVIQNPRYQVTQFGKPVTLSCSQTLNHNVMYWYQQKSSQAPKLLFHYYDKDFNNEADTPDNFQSRRPNTSFCFLDIRSPGLGDTAMYLCATGQGATNTEAFFGQGTRLTVV.